This TCR beta chain is drawn from a study of T cell clones after liver transplantation. About the study: Graft-donor-reactive sequences were compared with third-party-reactive TCRbeta sequences from pre-transplant mixed lymphocyte reactions. Regarding the study as a whole: A significant post-transplant drop in circulating graft-donor-reactive CD4 TCRbeta sequences occurred in most of the 8 subjects.

This clone was detected once. Antigen specificity is unknown. TCRdb's copy holds only in-frame clones and misses some; the assay was immunoSEQ multiplex PCR. The repertoire holds 45,000 to 60,000 clones, with 70% to 80% as singletons. The receptor was derived from a human patient who received a liver transplant. Among the T cells, some may be from the graft donor. The material sequenced was CD4+ T cells from blood, taken at the 15-month timepoint.

The CDR3 is CASSLEGGSTDTQYF. The CDR3 coding sequence is TGTGCCAGCAGCTTAGAAGGGGGTAGCACAGATACGCAGTATTTT. The genes are TRBV7-9 and TRBJ2-3, with D possibly TRBD1 on 6 matching bases. V was trimmed by 1 base and J by 0 bases, leaving 8 bases between them. The CDR3 covers 15 residues. The germline CDR1 and CDR2 sequences are SEHNR and FQNEAQ (reference sequence).